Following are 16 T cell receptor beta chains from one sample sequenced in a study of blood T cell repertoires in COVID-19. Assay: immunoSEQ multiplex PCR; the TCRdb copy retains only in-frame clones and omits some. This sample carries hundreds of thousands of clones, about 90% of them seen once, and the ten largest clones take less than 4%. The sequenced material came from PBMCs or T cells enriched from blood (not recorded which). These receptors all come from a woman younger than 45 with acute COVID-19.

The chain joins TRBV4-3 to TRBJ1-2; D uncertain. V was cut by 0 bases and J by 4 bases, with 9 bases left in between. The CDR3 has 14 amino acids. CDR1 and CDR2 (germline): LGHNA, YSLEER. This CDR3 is CASSQERASYGYTF. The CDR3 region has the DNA TGCGCCAGCAGCCAAGAGAGGGCTTCCTATGGCTACACCTTC.

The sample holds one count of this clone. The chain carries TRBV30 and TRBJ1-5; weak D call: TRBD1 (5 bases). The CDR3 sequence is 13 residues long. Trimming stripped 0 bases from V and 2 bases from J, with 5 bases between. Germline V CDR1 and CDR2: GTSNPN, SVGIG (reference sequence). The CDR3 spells CAWSVQGNQPQHF. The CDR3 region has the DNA TGTGCCTGGAGTGTACAGGGCAATCAGCCCCAGCATTTT.

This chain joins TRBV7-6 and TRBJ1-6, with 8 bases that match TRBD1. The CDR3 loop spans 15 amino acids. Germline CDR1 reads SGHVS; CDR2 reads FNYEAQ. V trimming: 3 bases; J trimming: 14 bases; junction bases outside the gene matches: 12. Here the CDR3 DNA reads TGTGCCAGCAGCTTGAATTGGACAGGGCGATTATCCCTCCACTTT. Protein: CASSLNWTGRLSLHF.

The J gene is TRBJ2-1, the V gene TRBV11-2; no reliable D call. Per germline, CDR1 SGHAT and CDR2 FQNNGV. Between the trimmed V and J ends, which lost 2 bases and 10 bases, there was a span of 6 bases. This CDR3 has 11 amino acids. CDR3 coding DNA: TGTGCCAGCAGCTTAAGGCGGGAGCAGTTCTTC. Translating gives CASSLRREQFF.

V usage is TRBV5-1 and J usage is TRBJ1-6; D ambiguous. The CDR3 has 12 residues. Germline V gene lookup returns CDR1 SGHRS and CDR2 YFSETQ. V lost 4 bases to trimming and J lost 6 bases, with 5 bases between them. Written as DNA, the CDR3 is TGCGCCAGCAGCGCGGGTAATTCACCCCTCCACTTT. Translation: CASSAGNSPLHF.

The CDR3 sequence is CASSPVPGQPVGEQYF. CDR3 nucleotide sequence: TGTGCCAGCAGCCCAGTCCCGGGACAGCCAGTTGGGGAGCAGTACTTC. The rearrangement uses TRBV7-6 and TRBJ2-7; TRBD1 matches 7 bases. Trimming cost V 5 bases and J 7 bases; bases outside gene matches: 17. In germline, CDR1 is SGHVS, CDR2 FNYEAQ. This CDR3 is 16 amino acids long.

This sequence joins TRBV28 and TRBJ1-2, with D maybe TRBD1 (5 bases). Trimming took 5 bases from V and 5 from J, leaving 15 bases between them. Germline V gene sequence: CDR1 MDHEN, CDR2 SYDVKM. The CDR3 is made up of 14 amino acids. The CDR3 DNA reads TGTGCCAGCAGTATTCCTGACAGTGGGTATGGCTACACCTTC. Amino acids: CASSIPDSGYGYTF.

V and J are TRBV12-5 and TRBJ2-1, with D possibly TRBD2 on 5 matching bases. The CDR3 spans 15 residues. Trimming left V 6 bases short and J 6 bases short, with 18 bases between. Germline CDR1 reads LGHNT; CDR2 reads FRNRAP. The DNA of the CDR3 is TGTGCTAGTGGCCATGGGAGCAAGCACGGCAATGAGCAGTTCTTC. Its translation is CASGHGSKHGNEQFF. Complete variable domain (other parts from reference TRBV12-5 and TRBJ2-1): DARVTQTPRHKVTEMGQEVTMRCQPILGHNTVFWYRQTMMQGLELLAYFRNRAPLDDSGMPKDRFSAEMPDATLATLKIQPSEPRDSAVYFCASGHGSKHGNEQFFGPGTRLTVL.

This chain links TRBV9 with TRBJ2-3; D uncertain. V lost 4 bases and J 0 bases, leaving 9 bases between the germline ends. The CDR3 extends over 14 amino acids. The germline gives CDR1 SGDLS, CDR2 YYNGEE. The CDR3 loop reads CASSTTASTDTQYF. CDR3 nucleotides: TGTGCCAGCAGCACGACTGCTAGCACAGATACGCAGTATTTT.

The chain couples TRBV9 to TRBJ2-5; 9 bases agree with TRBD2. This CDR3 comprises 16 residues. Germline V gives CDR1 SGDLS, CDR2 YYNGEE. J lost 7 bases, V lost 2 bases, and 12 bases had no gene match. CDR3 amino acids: CASSVDGAGGEGTQYF. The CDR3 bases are TGTGCCAGCAGCGTCGACGGAGCGGGGGGCGAGGGGACCCAGTACTTC.

The chain's CDR3 is CASSLSLGDGVRGYTF. The DNA for the CDR3 is TGTGCCAGTAGTCTGTCCTTGGGAGACGGCGTGAGAGGCTACACCTTC. The gene calls are TRBV19 and TRBJ1-2, with D hard to call. CDR3 length equals 16 residues. The germline V and J ends were trimmed by 5 bases and 8 bases, with 24 bases remaining between them. The germline V gene encodes CDR1 LNHDA and CDR2 SQIVND (reference sequence). The complete variable domain, with remaining parts taken from reference TRBV19 and TRBJ1-2, reads DGGITQSPKYLFRKEGQNVTLSCEQNLNHDAMYWYRQDPGQGLRLIYYSQIVNDFQKGDIAEGYSVSREKKESFPLTVTSAQKNPTAFYLCASSLSLGDGVRGYTFGSGTRLTVV.

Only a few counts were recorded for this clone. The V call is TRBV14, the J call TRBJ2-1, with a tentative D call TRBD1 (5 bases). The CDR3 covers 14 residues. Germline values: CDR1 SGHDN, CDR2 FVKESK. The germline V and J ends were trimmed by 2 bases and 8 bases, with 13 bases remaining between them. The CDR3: CASSQRQGRDEQFF. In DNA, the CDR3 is TGTGCCAGCAGCCAACGCCAGGGCAGAGATGAGCAGTTCTTC.

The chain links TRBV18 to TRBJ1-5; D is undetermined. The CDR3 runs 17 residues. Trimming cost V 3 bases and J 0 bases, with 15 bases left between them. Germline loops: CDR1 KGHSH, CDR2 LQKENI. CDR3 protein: CASSPSARVYSNQPQHF. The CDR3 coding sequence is TGTGCCAGCTCACCGAGCGCGAGGGTATATAGCAATCAGCCCCAGCATTTT.

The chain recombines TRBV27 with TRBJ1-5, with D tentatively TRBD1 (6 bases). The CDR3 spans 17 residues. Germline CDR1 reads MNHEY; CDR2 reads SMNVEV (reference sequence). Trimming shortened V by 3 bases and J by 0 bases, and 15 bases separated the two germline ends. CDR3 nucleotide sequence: TGTGCCAGCAGTTTTGGCAGGGGCCCTTTTAGCAATCAGCCCCAGCATTTT. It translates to CASSFGRGPFSNQPQHF.

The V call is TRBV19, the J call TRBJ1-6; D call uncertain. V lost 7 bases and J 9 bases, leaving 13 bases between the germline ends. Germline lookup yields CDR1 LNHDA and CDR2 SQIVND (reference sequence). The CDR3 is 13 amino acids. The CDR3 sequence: CASKDGFSSPLHF. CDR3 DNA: TGTGCCAGTAAAGACGGGTTTAGTTCACCCCTCCACTTT.

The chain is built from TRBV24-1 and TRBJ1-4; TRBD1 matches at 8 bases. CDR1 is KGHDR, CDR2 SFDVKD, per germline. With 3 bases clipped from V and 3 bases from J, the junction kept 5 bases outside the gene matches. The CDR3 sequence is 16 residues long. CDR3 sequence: CATSDGRQGPNEKLFF. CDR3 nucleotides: TGTGCCACCAGTGATGGTCGACAGGGGCCTAATGAAAAACTGTTTTTT.